This entry lists 16 T cell receptor beta chains sequenced from one sample in a study of regulatory T cells in long-lasting Graves disease. Construction of TCR beta libraries relied on iRepertoire HTBI primers and on Arm-PCR targeting CDR3 regions. TCRdb used MiXCR to reprocess the multiplex PCR reads, holding one entry per CDR3 protein. This table holds about 340,000 distinct CDR3 sequences, about 20% found once. Indicated time point: persistent/refractory GD, antithyroid drugs over 5 years with positive TRAb. From RNA extracted from PBMCs, the TCR library was made. The material sequenced was peripheral blood mononuclear cells (PBMCs), taken when the disease was refractory, from a patient treated with antithyroid drugs. These receptors came from a female donor with Graves disease.

This clonotype was observed a handful of times. The J gene is TRBJ1-6, the V gene TRBV29-1; D not certain. This CDR3 comprises 13 residues. Trimming stripped 8 bases from V and 5 bases from J, with 13 bases between. Germline V gene lookup returns CDR1 SQVTM and CDR2 ANQGSEA. CDR3 sequence (DNA): TGCAGCTTCACTGAGACGGATAATTCACCCCTCCACTTT. The encoded protein is CSFTETDNSPLHF.

This clonotype was counted ten times or more. The V gene is TRBV24-1, the J gene TRBJ1-3; 8 positions agree with TRBD1. Looked up from germline, CDR1 is KGHDR and CDR2 is SFDVKD. The CDR3 totals 18 residues. The ends lost 7 bases at V and 0 bases at J; junction bases unmatched: 13. The CDR3 DNA reads TGTGCCACCAGCGAGACAGGGGTTGGCTACAACTCTGGAAACACCATATATTTT. Residues: CATSETGVGYNSGNTIYF.

This rearrangement joins TRBV6-1 to TRBJ1-1, with D possibly matching TRBD1 (5 bases). The germline CDR1 and CDR2 sequences are MNHNS and SASEGT. The V end lost 7 bases, the J end lost 2 bases, and 14 bases lay between the germline ends. CDR3 length: 14 amino acids. CDR3 in amino acids: CASTPFQGNTEAFF. CDR3 coding DNA: TGTGCCAGCACCCCGTTTCAGGGAAACACTGAAGCTTTCTTT.

This clonotype was found many times. The chain recombines TRBV5-5 with TRBJ1-4, with no clear D. The germline V and J ends were trimmed by 0 bases and 3 bases, with 6 bases remaining between them. The germline V gene encodes CDR1 SGHKS and CDR2 YYEKEE (reference sequence). The CDR3 extends over 14 amino acids. CDR3 sequence reads: CASSLEGANEKLFF. The DNA of the CDR3 is TGTGCCAGCAGCTTGGAAGGAGCTAATGAAAAACTGTTTTTT.

This clonotype was seen a handful of times. The rearrangement joins TRBV30 to TRBJ2-5; D remains unclear. The last part of the DNA fits TRBJ2-1 better; the J call may be wrong. The germline V gene encodes CDR1 GTSNPN and CDR2 SVGIG (reference sequence). This CDR3 comprises 11 residues. The CDR3 coding sequence is TGTGCCTGGAGCAATCTCAATGAGCAGTTCTTC. Translated, it gives CAWSNLNEQFF.

In regard to this clonotype: Germline and junction disagree at one end, which may indicate a read error. The chain joins TRBV4-1 to TRBJ2-7; perhaps TRBD1 as D (6 bases). The CDR3 totals 15 residues. The germline V gene encodes CDR1 MGHRA and CDR2 YSYEKL. Written as DNA, the CDR3 is TGCGCCAGCCGCCAGGCCTCAGGGGCCCGATTCGAGCAGTACTTC. Translated, it gives CASRQASGARFEQYF.

V usage is TRBV6-2 or TRBV6-3 and J usage is TRBJ2-7; TRBD1 agrees at 7 bases. The germline V gene encodes CDR1 MNHEY and CDR2 SVGEGT. The CDR3 contains 14 residues. The ends lost 0 bases at V and 4 bases at J; junction bases unmatched: 3. The CDR3 reads CASSYSLQGYEQYF. CDR3 sequence (DNA): TGTGCCAGCAGTTACTCGTTACAGGGGTACGAGCAGTACTTC.

The sample holds many counts of this clonotype. The chain is built from TRBV2 and TRBJ2-7; D is undetermined. This CDR3 is 15 amino acids long. CDR1 is SNHLY, CDR2 FYNNEI, per germline. V gave up 2 bases and J gave up 2 bases, with 13 bases separating them. The CDR3 spells CASSELSASPYEQYF. The CDR3 DNA sequence: TGTGCCAGCAGTGAATTGTCGGCGAGCCCCTACGAGCAGTACTTC.

In this sample, this clonotype turned up a few times. The chain is built from TRBV12-3 or TRBV12-4 and TRBJ1-6, with D possibly being TRBD1 (6 bases). With 5 bases removed from V and 9 bases from J, the gap between germline ends came to 20 bases. The CDR3 covers 16 residues. This chain's CDR3 is CASSTPEQGIFSPLHF. CDR3 nucleotides: TGTGCCAGCAGTACTCCGGAACAGGGTATTTTTTCACCCCTCCACTTT.

DNA of the CDR3: TGCAGTGCTAGAGCCGCGGGAGCGGCTCAGCGGGAGACCCAGTACTTC. Its protein is CSARAAGAAQRETQYF. The J gene is TRBJ2-5, the V gene TRBV20-1; 7 bases are shared with TRBD2. CDR1 is DFQATT and CDR2 is SNEGSKA in the germline V gene (reference sequence). This CDR3 is 16 amino acids long. Trimming took 1 base from V and 5 from J; bases not matched to a gene: 13.

This clonotype came up a few times. The V gene is TRBV6-1, the J gene TRBJ2-7, with 7 bases matching TRBD1. The CDR3 consists of 14 residues. Germline-derived CDR1 and CDR2 are MNHNS and SASEGT. With V trimmed by 5 bases and J by 11 bases, 15 bases remained unmatched. The DNA of the CDR3 is TGTGCCAGCAGTCCCCAACCGACCAACAGGGGCAAGTACTTC. Translation gives CASSPQPTNRGKYF.

This clonotype was seen many times. The chain joins TRBV20-1 to TRBJ2-5; 8 nucleotides match TRBD2. V shed 3 bases, J shed 5 bases, and the junction held 8 bases outside the gene matches. The CDR3 sequence is 14 residues long. Germline V gene data show CDR1 as DFQATT and CDR2 as SNEGSKA (reference sequence). The CDR3 is CSARAGGAWETQYF. The CDR3 nucleotides are TGCAGTGCTAGGGCCGGGGGGGCTTGGGAGACCCAGTACTTC.

This clonotype was observed a few times. The chain links TRBV30 to TRBJ1-2; 10 bases match TRBD1. V was clipped by 3 bases and J by 3 bases; unmatched bases: 4. This CDR3 has 14 residues. Germline V lookup: CDR1 GTSNPN, CDR2 SVGIG (reference sequence). The CDR3 here is CAWSRGTGDYGYTF. The CDR3 region has the DNA TGTGCCTGGAGCCGCGGGACAGGGGACTATGGCTACACCTTC.

This clonotype appeared a few times. The chain has TRBV7-2 and TRBJ2-5; the D gene could be TRBD1 or TRBD2 (6 bases each). CDR3 length: 18 residues. Germline loops: CDR1 SGHTA, CDR2 FQGNSA. Trimming removed 2 bases at V and 1 base at J, with 20 bases between. The chain's CDR3 is CASSLFGRGRGSQETQYF. The CDR3 DNA sequence: TGTGCCAGCAGCTTATTTGGTCGGGGGCGTGGAAGCCAAGAGACCCAGTACTTC.

This clonotype was observed at least ten times. The chain links TRBV19 to TRBJ1-4; 10 bases are shared with TRBD1. Germline V gives CDR1 LNHDA, CDR2 SQIVND (reference sequence). CDR3 length: 14 amino acids. Trimming cost V 7 bases and J 6 bases; bases outside gene matches: 5. The CDR3 DNA follows: TGTGCCAGTACCACCGGGACAGGGGATGAAAAACTGTTTTTT. This codes for CASTTGTGDEKLFF.

A few counts support this clonotype. The chain combines TRBV5-1 with TRBJ2-7; TRBD1 aligns across 7 bases. V dropped 3 bases and J dropped 5; count of bases not matched to a gene: 5. The CDR3 is 13 residues long. CDR1 is SGHRS, CDR2 YFSETQ, per germline. The CDR3 here is CASSYHRGDEQYF. The CDR3 nucleotides read TGCGCCAGCAGCTACCACAGGGGCGACGAGCAGTACTTC.